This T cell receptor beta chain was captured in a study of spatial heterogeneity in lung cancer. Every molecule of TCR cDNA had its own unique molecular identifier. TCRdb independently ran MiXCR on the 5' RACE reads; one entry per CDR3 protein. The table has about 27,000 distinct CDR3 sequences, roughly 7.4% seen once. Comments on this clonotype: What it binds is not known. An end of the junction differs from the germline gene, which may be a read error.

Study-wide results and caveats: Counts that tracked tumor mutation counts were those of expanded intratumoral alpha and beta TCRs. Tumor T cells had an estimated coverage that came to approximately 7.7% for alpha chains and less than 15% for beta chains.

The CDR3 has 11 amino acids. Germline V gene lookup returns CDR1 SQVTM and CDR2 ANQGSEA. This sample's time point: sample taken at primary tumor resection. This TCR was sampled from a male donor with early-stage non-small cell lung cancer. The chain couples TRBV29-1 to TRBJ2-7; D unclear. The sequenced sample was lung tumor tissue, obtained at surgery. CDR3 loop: CSVSTSDEQYF. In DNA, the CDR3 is TGCAGCGTCTCTACCTCCGACGAGCAGTACTTC.